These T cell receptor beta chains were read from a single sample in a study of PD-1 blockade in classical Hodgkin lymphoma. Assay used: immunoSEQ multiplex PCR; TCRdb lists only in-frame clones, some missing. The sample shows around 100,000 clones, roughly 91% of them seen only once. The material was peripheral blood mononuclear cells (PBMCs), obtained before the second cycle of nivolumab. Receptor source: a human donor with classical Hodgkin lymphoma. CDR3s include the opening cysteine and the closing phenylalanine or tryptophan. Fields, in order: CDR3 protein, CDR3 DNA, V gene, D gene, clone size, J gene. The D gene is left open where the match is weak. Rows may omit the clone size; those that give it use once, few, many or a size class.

CASRPGRLEGGYTF TGTGCCAGCAGGCCCGGACGGCTAGAGGGTGGCTACACCTTC TRBV5-6 NA NA TRBJ1-2
CASTSFPGGGKYAGELFF TGCGCCAGCACCTCGTTCCCCGGGGGGGGGAAATACGCCGGGGAGCTGTTTTTT TRBV5-1 TRBD2 NA TRBJ2-2
CSVATGMDTQYF TGCAGCGTTGCAACGGGTATGGATACGCAGTATTTT TRBV29-1 NA NA TRBJ2-3
CASSQDEAGWSPLHF TGCGCCAGCAGCCAAGATGAGGCGGGGTGGTCACCCCTCCACTTT TRBV4-1 NA NA TRBJ1-6
CSVDRVPGELFF TGCAGCGTTGACAGGGTCCCAGGGGAGCTGTTTTTT TRBV29-1 NA NA TRBJ2-2
CASSPNRDIGQYF TGTGCCAGCAGCCCTAACCGGGACATCGGGCAGTACTTC TRBV7-8 NA NA TRBJ2-7
CASIPQTASSIVDPQFF TGTGCCAGCATTCCCCAAACAGCTTCTTCAATCGTTGACCCGCAGTTCTTC TRBV11-3 NA NA TRBJ2-1
CASSEGRGLSYNEQFF TGCGCCAGCAGCGAGGGGAGGGGGTTATCCTACAATGAGCAGTTCTTC TRBV5-1 NA NA TRBJ2-1
CASSLAFGGEGNQPQHF TGTGCCAGCAGTTTGGCTTTTGGCGGGGAGGGCAATCAGCCCCAGCATTTT TRBV28 NA NA TRBJ1-5
CASGPTGEGYGYTF TGTGCCAGCGGACCTACAGGGGAGGGATATGGCTACACCTTC TRBV27 TRBD1 NA TRBJ1-2
CASSVEGTSNQPQHF TGTGCCAGCAGCGTAGAAGGGACTAGCAATCAGCCCCAGCATTTT TRBV9 NA NA TRBJ1-5
CASSLVGTDSYGYTF TGTGCCAGCAGCTTAGTTGGGACAGATTCCTATGGCTACACCTTC TRBV7-9 TRBD1 NA TRBJ1-2
CASSPTGDLYNEQFF TGTGCCAGCAGTCCAACGGGGGACCTATACAATGAGCAGTTCTTC TRBV6-5 NA NA TRBJ2-1
CASSLEYEQFF TGTGCCAGCAGCTTAGAATATGAGCAGTTCTTC TRBV11-2 NA NA TRBJ2-1
CASSPPTGSSYEQYF TGTGCCAGCAGCCCGCCTACGGGGAGCTCCTACGAGCAGTACTTC TRBV13 NA NA TRBJ2-7
CASTDRNTEAFF TGTGCCAGCACCGACAGGAACACTGAAGCTTTCTTT TRBV11-1 NA NA TRBJ1-1
CASSPGTPQWPQHF TGTGCCAGCTCACCGGGGACCCCGCAATGGCCCCAGCATTTT TRBV18 NA NA TRBJ1-5
CASSSLRGLDTGELFF TGTGCCAGCAGCTCCCTGAGGGGGCTGGACACCGGGGAGCTGTTTTTT TRBV7-2 TRBD1 NA TRBJ2-2
CASPRRMGEPYEQYF TGTGCCAGCCCCCGTCGAATGGGAGAACCCTACGAGCAGTACTTC TRBV6-1 NA once TRBJ2-7
CASSARAPYTDTQYF TGTGCCAGCAGTGCCCGGGCACCCTACACAGATACGCAGTATTTT TRBV28 NA NA TRBJ2-3
CASSGTSGGLNQPQHF TGTGCCAGCAGCGGAACCTCAGGGGGCCTCAATCAGCCCCAGCATTTT TRBV5-4 TRBD1 once TRBJ1-5
CASSAKQAGGPDEQYF TGTGCCAGCAGCGCAAAACAGGCGGGGGGGCCCGACGAGCAGTACTTC TRBV7-2 TRBD2 NA TRBJ2-7
CASSESRDRGPETQYF TGTGCCAGCAGTGAATCCCGCGACAGGGGGCCGGAGACCCAGTACTTC TRBV25-1 TRBD1 once TRBJ2-5
CASSYSTGGEGYF TGTGCCAGCAGTTACTCGACGGGGGGAGAGGGATACTTC TRBV6-6 NA NA TRBJ1-2
CASRVGKNTEAFF TGTGCCAGCAGAGTCGGGAAGAACACTGAAGCTTTCTTT TRBV28 NA NA TRBJ1-1
CASSPQKSLMNTEAFF TGTGCCAGCTCACCCCAAAAGTCACTCATGAACACTGAAGCTTTCTTT TRBV18 NA NA TRBJ1-1
CASSQYRGFNTEAFF TGCGCCAGCAGCCAATACAGGGGATTTAACACTGAAGCTTTCTTT TRBV4-3 TRBD1 NA TRBJ1-1
CASSPPKGHQETQYF TGTGCCAGCAGCCCCCCGAAGGGACATCAAGAGACCCAGTACTTC TRBV28 NA NA TRBJ2-5
CASSTGVSPYEQYF TGTGCCAGTAGTACCGGGGTCAGTCCCTACGAGCAGTACTTC TRBV19 NA NA TRBJ2-7
CASSLASLGGNEQFF TGTGCCAGCAGCTTAGCGAGTTTGGGGGGCAATGAGCAGTTCTTC TRBV7-8 NA NA TRBJ2-1
CASSWGDRSQETQYF TGTGCCAGCAGTTGGGGGGACAGGAGCCAAGAGACCCAGTACTTC TRBV6-6 TRBD1 NA TRBJ2-5
CASSSLGATGTGELFF TGTGCCAGCAGCTCACTCGGGGCCACGGGCACCGGGGAGCTGTTTTTT TRBV7-8 NA NA TRBJ2-2
CATSVGGRGAFF TGTGCCACCAGCGTTGGGGGGCGCGGGGCTTTCTTT TRBV15 NA NA TRBJ1-1
CASSYSWDAGYEQYF TGTGCCAGCAGTTACTCGTGGGACGCAGGCTACGAGCAGTACTTC TRBV6-5 NA NA TRBJ2-7
CASSLARIGGDPNEQYF TGCGCCAGCAGCTTGGCCCGGATAGGGGGTGATCCGAACGAGCAGTACTTC TRBV5-1 NA NA TRBJ2-7
CASSYSSGGTDTQYF TGTGCCAGCAGCTATTCTAGCGGGGGCACAGATACGCAGTATTTT TRBV11-2 TRBD2 NA TRBJ2-3
CASSLDWGQETQYF TGTGCCAGCAGCTTAGATTGGGGCCAAGAGACCCAGTACTTC TRBV7-2 NA NA TRBJ2-5
CASSLWDYFRDTEAFF TGTGCCAGCAGCTTGTGGGATTATTTCCGGGACACTGAAGCTTTCTTT TRBV5-8 NA NA TRBJ1-1
CATSSFLSAQFNNSPLHF TGTGCCACCAGCAGTTTTTTGTCGGCACAGTTTAATAATTCACCCCTCCACTTT TRBV15 NA NA TRBJ1-6
CASKEDGNTIYF TGTGCCAGCAAGGAAGACGGAAACACCATATATTTT TRBV13 NA NA TRBJ1-3
CASSLGGEQFF TGTGCCAGCAGTTTAGGGGGGGAGCAGTTCTTC TRBV28 NA NA TRBJ2-1
CASSLKDTQYF TGTGCCAGCAGCTTAAAAGATACGCAGTATTTT TRBV7-8 NA NA TRBJ2-3
CASSLGGDRLGYSEAFF TGTGCCAGCAGCTTGGGGGGCGACAGACTCGGTTACTCTGAAGCTTTCTTT TRBV5-5 NA NA TRBJ1-1
CASSLSGGRDEQFF TGTGCCAGCAGCTTAAGCGGGGGACGGGATGAGCAGTTCTTC TRBV7-9 TRBD2 NA TRBJ2-1
CASSFLAGNTGELFF TGCGCCAGCAGCTTCCTAGCGGGGAACACCGGGGAGCTGTTTTTT TRBV5-1 TRBD2 NA TRBJ2-2